This TCR beta chain stems from a study of T cell responses to AZD1222 COVID-19 vaccine. This clone was recorded only once. Its antigen is unknown. Trimming removed 7 bases from V and 7 bases from J; junction bases left unmatched: 4. Germline loops: CDR1 SNHLY, CDR2 FYNNEI. The CDR3 contains 12 residues. Second-dose recipients at about 4 or about 12 weeks were treated as one pooled group. Method: immunoSEQ multiplex PCR; TCRdb's copy keeps in-frame clones and lacks some. The sample lists roughly 150,000 clones, roughly nine tenths occurring once. General study results and limits: CD4 TCRs covered the whole spike, strongest at regions 160-218 and 743-854. Nearly half of spike-specific TCRs reportedly target unmutated variant regions.

The rearrangement uses TRBV2 and TRBJ2-1, with TRBD1 identical over 7 bases. This TCR was recovered from an adult who received the AZD1222 COVID-19 vaccine. Here the sequenced sample was peripheral blood, taken 28 days after the second AZD1222 dose. This CDR3 is CASTQGVNEQFF. The CDR3 DNA is TGTGCCAGCACTCAGGGGGTGAATGAGCAGTTCTTC.